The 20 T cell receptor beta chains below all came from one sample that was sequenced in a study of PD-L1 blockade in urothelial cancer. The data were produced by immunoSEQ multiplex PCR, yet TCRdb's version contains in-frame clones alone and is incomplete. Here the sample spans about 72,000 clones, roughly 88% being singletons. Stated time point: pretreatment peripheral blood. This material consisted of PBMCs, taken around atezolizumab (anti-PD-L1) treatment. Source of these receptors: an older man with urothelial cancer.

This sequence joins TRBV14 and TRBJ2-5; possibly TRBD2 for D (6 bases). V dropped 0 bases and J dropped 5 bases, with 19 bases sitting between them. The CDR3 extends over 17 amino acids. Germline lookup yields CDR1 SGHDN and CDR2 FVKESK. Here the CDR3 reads CASSQDRGGNRKETQYF. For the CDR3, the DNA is TGTGCCAGCAGCCAAGATCGAGGCGGGAATAGGAAGGAGACCCAGTACTTC.

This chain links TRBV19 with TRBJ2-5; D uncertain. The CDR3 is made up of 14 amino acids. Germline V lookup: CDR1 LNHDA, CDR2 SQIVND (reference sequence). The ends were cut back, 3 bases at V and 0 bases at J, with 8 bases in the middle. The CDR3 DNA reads TGTGCCAGTAGTATTCTACCCAACCAAGAGACCCAGTACTTC. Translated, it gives CASSILPNQETQYF.

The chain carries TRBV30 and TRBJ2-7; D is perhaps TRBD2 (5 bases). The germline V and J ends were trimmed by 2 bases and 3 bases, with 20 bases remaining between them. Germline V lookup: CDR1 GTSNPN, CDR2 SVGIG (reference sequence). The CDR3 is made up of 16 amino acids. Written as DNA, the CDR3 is TGTGCCTGGAGTATCCACGCCGGGATCATTAGCTACGAGCAGTACTTC. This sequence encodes CAWSIHAGIISYEQYF.

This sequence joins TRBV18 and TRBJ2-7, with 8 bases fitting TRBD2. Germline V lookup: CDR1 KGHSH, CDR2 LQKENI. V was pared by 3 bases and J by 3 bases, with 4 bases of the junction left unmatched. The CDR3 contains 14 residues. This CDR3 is CASSPGREVYEQYF. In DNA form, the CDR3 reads TGTGCCAGCTCACCTGGGCGGGAGGTCTACGAGCAGTACTTC.

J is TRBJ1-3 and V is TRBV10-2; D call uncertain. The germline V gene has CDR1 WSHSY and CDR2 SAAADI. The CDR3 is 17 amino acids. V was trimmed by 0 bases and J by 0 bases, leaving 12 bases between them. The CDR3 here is CASSESGPGHSGNTIYF. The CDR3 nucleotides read TGCGCCAGCAGTGAGTCGGGTCCGGGTCACTCTGGAAACACCATATATTTT.

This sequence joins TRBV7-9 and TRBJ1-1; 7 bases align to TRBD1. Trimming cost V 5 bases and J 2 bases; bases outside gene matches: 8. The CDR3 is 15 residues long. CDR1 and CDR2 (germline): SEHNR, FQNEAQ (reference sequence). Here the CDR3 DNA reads TGTGCCAGCAGCCCCGGGGACAGTCCTAACACTGAAGCTTTCTTT. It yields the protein CASSPGDSPNTEAFF.

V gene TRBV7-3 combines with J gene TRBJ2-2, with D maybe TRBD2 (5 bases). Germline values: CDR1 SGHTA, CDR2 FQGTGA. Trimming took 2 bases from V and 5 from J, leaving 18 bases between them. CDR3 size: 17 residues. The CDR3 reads CASSLFGPIGETGELFF. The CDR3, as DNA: TGTGCCAGCAGCTTATTTGGTCCGATCGGGGAGACCGGGGAGCTGTTTTTT. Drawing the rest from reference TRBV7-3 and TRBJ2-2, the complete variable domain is GAGVSQTPSNKVTEKGKYVELRCDPISGHTALYWYRQSLGQGPEFLIYFQGTGAADDSGLPNDRFFAVRPEGSVSTLKIQRTERGDSAVYLCASSLFGPIGETGELFFGEGSRLTVL.

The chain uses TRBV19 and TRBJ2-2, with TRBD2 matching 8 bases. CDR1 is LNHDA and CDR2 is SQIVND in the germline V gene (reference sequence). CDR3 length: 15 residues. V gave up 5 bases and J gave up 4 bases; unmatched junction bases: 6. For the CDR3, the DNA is TGTGCCAGTAGTTATATCGGGAGGGCCACCGGGGAGCTGTTTTTT. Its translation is CASSYIGRATGELFF.

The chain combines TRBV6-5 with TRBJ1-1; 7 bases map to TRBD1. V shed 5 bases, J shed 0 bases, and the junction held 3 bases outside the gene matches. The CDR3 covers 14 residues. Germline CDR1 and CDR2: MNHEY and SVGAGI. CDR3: CASSKTGLNTEAFF. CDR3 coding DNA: TGTGCCAGCAGTAAGACAGGGTTGAACACTGAAGCTTTCTTT.

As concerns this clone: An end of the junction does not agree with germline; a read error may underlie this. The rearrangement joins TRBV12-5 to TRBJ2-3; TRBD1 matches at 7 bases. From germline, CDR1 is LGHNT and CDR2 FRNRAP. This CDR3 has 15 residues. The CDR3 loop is CASGPTGASTDTQYF. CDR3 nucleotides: TGTGCTAGTGGGCCCACAGGGGCATCCACAGATACGCAGTACTTT.

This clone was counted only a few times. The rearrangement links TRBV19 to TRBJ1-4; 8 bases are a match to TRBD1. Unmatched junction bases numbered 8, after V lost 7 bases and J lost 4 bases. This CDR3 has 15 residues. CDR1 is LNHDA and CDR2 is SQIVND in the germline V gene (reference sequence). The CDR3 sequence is CASNSGQANNEKLFF. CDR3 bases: TGTGCCAGTAATTCGGGACAGGCAAATAATGAAAAACTGTTTTTT.

CDR3 amino acids: CASSKSEGVEQFF. In nucleotides, the CDR3 is TGTGCCAGCAGCAAATCGGAGGGCGTTGAGCAGTTCTTC. The chain has TRBV21-1 and TRBJ2-1; the table gives TRBD2 as D, unverified against the DNA. TRBV21-1 is an annotated pseudogene. This CDR3 has 13 residues.

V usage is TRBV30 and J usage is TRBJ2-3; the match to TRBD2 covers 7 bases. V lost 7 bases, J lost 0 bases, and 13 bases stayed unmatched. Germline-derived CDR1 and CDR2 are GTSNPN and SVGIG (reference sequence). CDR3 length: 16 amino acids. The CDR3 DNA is TGTGCCTCCAAGCGGGGAAGCTCATCTAGCACAGATACGCAGTATTTT. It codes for CASKRGSSSSTDTQYF.

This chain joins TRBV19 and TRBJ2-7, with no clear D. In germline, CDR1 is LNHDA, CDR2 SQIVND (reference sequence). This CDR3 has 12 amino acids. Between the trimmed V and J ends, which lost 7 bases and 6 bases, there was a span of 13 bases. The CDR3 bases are TGTGCCAGTAAATCAGGATTAGGCGAGCAGTACTTC. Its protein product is CASKSGLGEQYF.

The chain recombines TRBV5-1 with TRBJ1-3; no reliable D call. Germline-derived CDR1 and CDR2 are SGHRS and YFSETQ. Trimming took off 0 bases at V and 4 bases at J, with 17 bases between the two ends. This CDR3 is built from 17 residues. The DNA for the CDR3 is TGCGCCAGCAGCTTGGCCGGTCGGGGATTCGCCGGAAACACCATATATTTT. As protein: CASSLAGRGFAGNTIYF.

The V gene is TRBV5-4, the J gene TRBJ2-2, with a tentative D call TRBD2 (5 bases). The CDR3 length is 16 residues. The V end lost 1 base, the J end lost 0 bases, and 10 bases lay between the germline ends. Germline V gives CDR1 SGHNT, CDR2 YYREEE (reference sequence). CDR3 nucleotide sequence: TGTGCCAGCAGCTTGTTGTTCGGGGCGAACACCGGGGAGCTGTTTTTT. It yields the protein CASSLLFGANTGELFF.

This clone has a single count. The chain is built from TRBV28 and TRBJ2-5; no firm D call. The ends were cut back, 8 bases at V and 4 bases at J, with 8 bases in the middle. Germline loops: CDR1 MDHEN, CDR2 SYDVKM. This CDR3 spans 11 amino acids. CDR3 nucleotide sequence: TGTGCCAGCTGCACCAGAGAGACCCAGTACTTC. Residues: CASCTRETQYF. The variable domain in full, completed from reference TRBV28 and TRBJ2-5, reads DVKVTQSSRYLVKRTGEKVFLECVQDMDHENMFWYRQDPGLGLRLIYFSYDVKMKEKGDIPEGYSVSREKKERFSLILESASTNQTSMYLCASCTRETQYFGPGTRLLVL.

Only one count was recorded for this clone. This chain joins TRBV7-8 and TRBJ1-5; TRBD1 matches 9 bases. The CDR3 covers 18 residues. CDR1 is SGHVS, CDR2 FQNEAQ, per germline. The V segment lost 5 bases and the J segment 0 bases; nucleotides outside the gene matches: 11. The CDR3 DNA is TGTGCCAGCAGCCCCCCCGACAGGGGGATGGATAGCAATCAGCCCCAGCATTTT. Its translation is CASSPPDRGMDSNQPQHF.

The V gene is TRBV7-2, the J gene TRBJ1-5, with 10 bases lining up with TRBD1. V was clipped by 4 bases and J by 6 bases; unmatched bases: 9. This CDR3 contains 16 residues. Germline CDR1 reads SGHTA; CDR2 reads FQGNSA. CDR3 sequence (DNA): TGTGCCAGCAGCTACTCCGGGACAGGGGTGGGTCAGCCCCAGCATTTT. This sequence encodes CASSYSGTGVGQPQHF.

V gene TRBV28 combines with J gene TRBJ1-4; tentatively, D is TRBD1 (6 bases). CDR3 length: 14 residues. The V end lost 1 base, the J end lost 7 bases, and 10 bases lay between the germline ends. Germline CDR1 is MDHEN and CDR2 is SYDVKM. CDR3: CASSLLLGGEKLFF. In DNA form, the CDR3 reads TGTGCCAGCAGTTTATTATTAGGGGGTGAAAAACTGTTTTTT.